These 22 T cell receptor beta chains originate from one sample sequenced in a study of T-cell reconstitution after alpha-beta-depleted transplantation in children. Unique molecular identifiers tagged the TCRbeta library. MiXCR was run by TCRdb on the PCR reads, yielding one entry per CDR3 protein. The sample records about 300,000 distinct CDR3 sequences, 10% being singletons. The specimen comprised PBMCs, sampled before TCRalphabeta/CD19-depleted stem cell transplant. The origin of the receptors is a boy under two years old with acute myeloid leukemia, due to receive a stem cell transplant.

The sample holds many counts of this clonotype. This sequence joins TRBV5-1 and TRBJ2-7; 8 nucleotides match TRBD1. Germline CDR1 reads SGHRS; CDR2 reads YFSETQ. This CDR3 contains 14 residues. Germline trimming cut 0 bases from V and 5 bases from J; bases unmatched to any gene: 4. CDR3 bases: TGCGCCAGCAGCTTGGGACAGGGGTCGAACGAGCAGTACTTC. Translated, it gives CASSLGQGSNEQYF.

This clonotype was detected many times. J is TRBJ2-3 and V is TRBV20-1; D possibly corresponds to TRBD1 (5 bases). Germline V gene sequence: CDR1 DFQATT, CDR2 SNEGSKA (reference sequence). The germline V and J ends were trimmed by 0 bases and 1 base, with 14 bases remaining between them. CDR3 size: 16 residues. The CDR3 region is CSARDQGIGGTDTQYF. CDR3 DNA: TGCAGTGCTAGAGATCAGGGTATAGGGGGCACAGATACGCAGTATTTT.

The table lists this clonotype with many counts. This chain uses TRBV7-9 with TRBJ1-2; D may be TRBD1 (5 bases). Germline V CDR1 and CDR2: SEHNR, FQNEAQ (reference sequence). The CDR3 contains 13 residues. Trimming removed 0 bases from V and 8 bases from J, with 10 bases in between. The CDR3 region is CASSLARRGGYTF. The CDR3 coding sequence is TGTGCCAGCAGCTTAGCACGACGGGGCGGCTACACCTTC.

This clonotype was seen many times. This chain connects TRBV24-1 to TRBJ2-3; D gene uncertain. The CDR3 sequence is 14 residues long. V dropped 5 bases and J dropped 3 bases, with 11 bases sitting between them. The germline CDR1 and CDR2 sequences are KGHDR and SFDVKD. The CDR3 loop reads CATSASEGTDTQYF. The CDR3 DNA reads TGTGCCACCAGTGCCAGCGAAGGGACAGATACGCAGTATTTT.

The chain is built from TRBV9 and TRBJ2-1; tentatively, D is TRBD1 or TRBD2 (7 bases each). CDR1 and CDR2 (germline): SGDLS, YYNGEE. CDR3 length equals 14 residues. V was clipped by 3 bases and J by 5 bases, with 12 bases between them. The CDR3: CASSATGTNNEQFF. CDR3 DNA: TGTGCCAGCAGCGCGACAGGGACTAACAATGAGCAGTTCTTC.

This clonotype was counted at least ten times. V and J are TRBV12-5 and TRBJ1-1, with a weak D call TRBD1 (6 bases). V was pared by 1 base and J by 0 bases, with 15 bases between. CDR1 is LGHNT, CDR2 FRNRAP, per germline. The CDR3 runs to 17 residues. The CDR3 is CASGLARRGQMNTEAFF. In DNA, the CDR3 is TGTGCTAGTGGTTTGGCCCGCCGGGGGCAGATGAACACTGAAGCTTTCTTT.

There are many counts of this clonotype. The rearrangement joins TRBV7-6 to TRBJ1-4, with D perhaps matching TRBD1 (6 bases). Trimming stripped 2 bases from V and 8 bases from J, with 21 bases between. The CDR3 is made up of 17 amino acids. From germline, CDR1 is SGHVS and CDR2 FNYEAQ. The CDR3 DNA follows: TGTGCCAGCAGCTTAATGACCCTCACAGGGTTACCAGAAAAACTGTTTTTT. It encodes CASSLMTLTGLPEKLFF.

On this clonotype itself: Since a much larger clone is just one base distant, this may be a read error. The genes are TRBV6-5 and TRBJ1-1, with D maybe TRBD1 (5 bases). This CDR3 is built from 14 residues. Germline values: CDR1 MNHEY, CDR2 SVGAGI. CDR3 amino acids: CTSSYRRERAEAFF. CDR3 bases: TGTACCAGCAGTTACCGCAGGGAGCGGGCTGAAGCTTTCTTT.

This clonotype was detected ten times or more. This chain joins TRBV12-3 or TRBV12-4 and TRBJ2-2, with no clear D. This CDR3 has 14 amino acids. Trimming cost V 6 bases and J 4 bases, with 12 bases left between them. CDR3 loop: CASSPAGLTGELFF. CDR3 DNA: TGTGCCAGCAGCCCGGCCGGGCTCACCGGGGAGCTGTTTTTT.

This clonotype appeared many times. The V and J genes are TRBV4-3 and TRBJ2-3; TRBD2 aligns across 8 bases. Germline lookup yields CDR1 LGHNA and CDR2 YSLEER. This CDR3 is 15 amino acids long. Trimming cost V 1 base and J 6 bases; bases outside gene matches: 6. This CDR3 reads CASSQGIERGDTQYF. CDR3 nucleotide sequence: TGCGCCAGCAGCCAAGGAATCGAGCGGGGGGATACGCAGTATTTT.

Many counts were recorded for this clonotype. The J gene is TRBJ2-1, the V gene TRBV3-1; 14 bases match TRBD2. V dropped 0 bases and J dropped 0; count of bases not matched to a gene: 10. Germline V CDR1 and CDR2: LGHDT, YNNKEL (reference sequence). The CDR3 consists of 21 residues. The CDR3 sequence: CASSQERKTSGRAYSYNEQFF. CDR3 nucleotide sequence: TGTGCCAGCAGCCAAGAGCGGAAGACTAGCGGGAGGGCCTACTCCTACAATGAGCAGTTCTTC.

This clonotype was found many times. J is TRBJ2-7 and V is TRBV7-8, with D uncertain. CDR3 length: 15 residues. Germline CDR1 reads SGHVS; CDR2 reads FQNEAQ. V was clipped by 0 bases and J by 7 bases, with 16 bases between them. The CDR3 here is CASSLAFAGFGEQYF. CDR3 nucleotide sequence: TGTGCCAGCAGCTTAGCCTTCGCAGGTTTCGGGGAGCAGTACTTC.

The sample holds a few counts of this clonotype. The rearrangement uses TRBV11-2 and TRBJ2-6; TRBD1 matches at 10 bases. With V trimmed by 3 bases and J by 4 bases, 9 bases remained unmatched. CDR1 and CDR2 (germline): SGHAT, FQNNGV. The CDR3 sequence is 18 residues long. This CDR3 is CASSFSGQGLYGANVLTF. The CDR3, as DNA: TGTGCCAGCAGCTTTTCGGGACAGGGGCTGTACGGGGCCAACGTCCTGACTTTC.

This clonotype was picked up many times. V usage is TRBV11-2 and J usage is TRBJ2-5, with a tentative D call TRBD1 (6 bases). Deletions cut 5 bases from V and 3 bases from J, with 13 bases between. Germline V gene lookup returns CDR1 SGHAT and CDR2 FQNNGV. The CDR3 consists of 14 residues. The CDR3, as DNA: TGTGCCAGCAGCATGACAGGAGTTAAAGAGACCCAGTACTTC. It specifies CASSMTGVKETQYF.

This clonotype was counted many times. This rearrangement joins TRBV28 to TRBJ2-1; 11 bases agree with TRBD2. The V gene's germline CDR1 is MDHEN and CDR2 SYDVKM. V trimming: 5 bases; J trimming: 7 bases; junction bases outside the gene matches: 7. The CDR3 extends over 15 amino acids. CDR3 protein: CASSNPGTSGNEQFF. As DNA, the CDR3 is TGTGCCAGCAGTAACCCCGGGACTAGCGGAAATGAGCAGTTCTTC.

For this clonotype: A read error is possible here, since a much larger clone lies one base away. The chain joins TRBV6-4 to TRBJ2-1, with TRBD2 identical over 7 bases. Losses at the gene ends were 6 bases for V and 3 bases for J; bases not matched to a gene: 20. The CDR3 has 19 amino acids. The germline CDR1 and CDR2 sequences are MRHNA and SNTAGT. The CDR3 nucleotides read TGTGCCAGCAGAGGACTCCAAGATCTAGCGGAAAGGGACTACAATGAGCAGTTCTTC. This encodes CASRGLQDLAERDYNEQFF.

This clonotype was detected many times. The rearrangement links TRBV2 to TRBJ1-5; no reliable D call. Between the trimmed V and J ends, which lost 1 base and 6 bases, there was a span of 7 bases. The V gene's germline CDR1 is SNHLY and CDR2 FYNNEI. The length of the CDR3 is 13 residues. CDR3 nucleotides: TGTGCCAGCAGTGAAGTCAAGGGTCAGCCCCAGCATTTT. It encodes CASSEVKGQPQHF.

This clonotype was found a few times. The rearrangement uses TRBV12-5 and TRBJ2-5; 7 bases line up with TRBD2. The ends lost 6 bases at V and 1 base at J; junction bases unmatched: 2. The CDR3 contains 13 residues. Germline V gene data show CDR1 as LGHNT and CDR2 as FRNRAP. The CDR3 sequence is CASGAGVQETQYF. In nucleotides, the CDR3 is TGTGCTAGTGGGGCGGGGGTCCAAGAGACCCAGTACTTC.

This clonotype was detected ten times or more. The chain has TRBV3-1 and TRBJ2-3; 8 bases match TRBD1. The CDR3 runs 17 residues. Trimming removed 0 bases from V and 4 bases from J; junction bases left unmatched: 9. CDR1 is LGHDT, CDR2 YNNKEL, per germline (reference sequence). Written as DNA, the CDR3 is TGTGCCAGCAGCCAAGATTTTGCGACAGGGGAGGCAGATACGCAGTATTTT. Protein: CASSQDFATGEADTQYF.

The sample holds many counts of this clonotype. This chain uses TRBV3-1 with TRBJ2-1, with D perhaps matching TRBD1 (7 bases). The ends were cut back, 4 bases at V and 7 bases at J, with 14 bases in the middle. CDR3 length: 14 amino acids. Looked up from germline, CDR1 is LGHDT and CDR2 is YNNKEL (reference sequence). The CDR3 nucleotides read TGTGCCAGCAGCCTGCATCAGGGGGGAAATGAGCAGTTCTTC. Its protein product is CASSLHQGGNEQFF.

In this sample, this clonotype turned up many times. CDR3 DNA: TGTGCCACCAGCAGATGGACAGGGGCAAGGGAGGAAGCTTTCTTT. Translating gives CATSRWTGAREEAFF. The chain is built from TRBV15 and TRBJ1-1, with 9 bases fitting TRBD1. Per germline, CDR1 LNHNV and CDR2 YYDKDF (reference sequence). This CDR3 has 15 residues. V gave up 2 bases and J gave up 8 bases; unmatched junction bases: 9. Based on the CDR3 plus reference TRBV15 and TRBJ1-1, the full variable domain is DAMVIQNPRYQVTQFGKPVTLSCSQTLNHNVMYWYQQKSSQAPKLLFHYYDKDFNNEADTPDNFQSRRPNTSFCFLDIRSPGLGDTAMYLCATSRWTGAREEAFFGQGTRLTVV.

This clonotype was observed at least ten times. This chain uses TRBV5-1 with TRBJ2-7; D is possibly TRBD1 (6 bases). The CDR3 consists of 13 residues. V was clipped by 2 bases and J by 2 bases, with 8 bases between them. In germline, CDR1 is SGHRS, CDR2 YFSETQ. CDR3 coding DNA: TGCGCCAGCAGCTTCGGACAGCCCTACGAGCAGTACTTC. This sequence encodes CASSFGQPYEQYF.